What follows are 11 T cell receptor beta chains derived from one specimen sequenced in a study of shared clonotypes between healthy human individuals. Naive CD8 cells, CD45RO-negative and positively selected for CCR7, excluded terminally differentiated effector memory CD45RA+ cells. This table comes from immunoSEQ multiplex PCR, and its TCRdb copy is limited to in-frame clones, with some not included. The sample lists hundreds of thousands of clones, approximately 96% occurring once. Sequenced: naive CD8+ T cells sorted from blood. The receptor source for this set is a young woman in good health.

This clone was counted once. The rearrangement uses TRBV5-6 and TRBJ1-2, with 7 bases lining up with TRBD1. Germline CDR1 SGHDT, CDR2 YYEEEE. The CDR3 has 15 amino acids. V lost 4 bases, J lost 6 bases, and 12 bases stayed unmatched. The DNA for the CDR3 is TGTGCCAGCAGCCCATCATCGAGGGGGCGCGATGGCTACACCTTC. Its protein product is CASSPSSRGRDGYTF.

V usage is TRBV30 and J usage is TRBJ2-1; unclear D gene. Germline V CDR1 and CDR2: GTSNPN, SVGIG (reference sequence). This CDR3 contains 14 residues. Deletions cut 1 base from V and 4 bases from J, with 11 bases between. This CDR3 reads CAWSGGEDYNEQFF. For the CDR3, the DNA is TGTGCCTGGAGTGGGGGTGAGGATTACAATGAGCAGTTCTTC.

This clone appeared a single time. This chain connects TRBV27 to TRBJ2-2; D not certain. CDR1 MNHEY and CDR2 SMNVEV come from the germline V gene (reference sequence). The germline V and J ends were trimmed by 2 bases and 7 bases, with 5 bases remaining between them. The CDR3 is 12 residues long. The CDR3 region is CASSLIDGELFF. CDR3 nucleotides: TGTGCCAGCAGTTTAATAGACGGGGAGCTGTTTTTT.

The rearrangement joins TRBV27 to TRBJ1-1; D is possibly TRBD1 (5 bases). The CDR3 is made up of 13 amino acids. Trimming took off 2 bases at V and 3 bases at J, with 7 bases between the two ends. The germline CDR1 and CDR2 sequences are MNHEY and SMNVEV (reference sequence). Written as DNA, the CDR3 is TGTGCCAGCAGTTTAGACAGCTACACTGAAGCTTTCTTT. Protein sequence: CASSLDSYTEAFF.

The chain recombines TRBV6-5 with TRBJ2-7, with 11 nucleotides matching TRBD2. V lost 5 bases to trimming and J lost 3 bases; unmatched junction nucleotides: 3. The CDR3 is 14 amino acids. The germline gives CDR1 MNHEY, CDR2 SVGAGI. CDR3 in DNA: TGTGCCAGCAGTGTTAGCGGGAGGGTCTACGAGCAGTACTTC. This encodes CASSVSGRVYEQYF.

This clone was found once. The chain employs TRBV4-1 and TRBJ2-3; no firm D call. Germline values: CDR1 MGHRA, CDR2 YSYEKL. CDR3 length: 14 amino acids. Deletions cut 0 bases from V and 0 bases from J, with 4 bases between. CDR3 nucleotides: TGCGCCAGCAGCCAAGATTGGAGCACAGATACGCAGTATTTT. It encodes CASSQDWSTDTQYF.

The V call is TRBV15, the J call TRBJ1-6, with TRBD1 as a possible D gene (6 bases). The germline V gene encodes CDR1 LNHNV and CDR2 YYDKDF (reference sequence). The ends were cut back, 0 bases at V and 4 bases at J, with 10 bases in the middle. CDR3 length: 16 residues. In DNA, the CDR3 is TGTGCCACCAGCAGAGATTGGGACACATATAATTCACCCCTCCACTTT. Translated, it gives CATSRDWDTYNSPLHF.

The chain combines TRBV2 with TRBJ1-2; the D gene is possibly TRBD1 (6 bases). The CDR3 loop spans 14 amino acids. Trimming stripped 6 bases from V and 2 bases from J, with 13 bases between. Germline CDR1 is SNHLY and CDR2 is FYNNEI. DNA for the CDR3: TGTGCCAGCAGCCCCCTAGGGGGGAACTATGGCTACACCTTC. Translation: CASSPLGGNYGYTF.

The chain has TRBV5-8 and TRBJ1-2; D might be TRBD1 (5 bases). V gave up 10 bases and J gave up 3 bases, with 10 bases separating them. Germline CDR1 SGHTS, CDR2 YDEGEE. The CDR3 extends over 11 amino acids. The DNA for the CDR3 is TGTGCCTCGACAGCCTACTATGGCTACACCTTC. Translating it yields CASTAYYGYTF.

V is TRBV27 and J is TRBJ2-1, with D unresolved. V lost 7 bases and J lost 0, with 7 bases in between. Germline-derived CDR1 and CDR2 are MNHEY and SMNVEV (reference sequence). The CDR3 spans 13 residues. CDR3 in DNA: TGTGCCAGCAAGCCGAGCTCCTACAATGAGCAGTTCTTC. This encodes CASKPSSYNEQFF.

V usage is TRBV11-1 and J usage is TRBJ2-1, with a possible D match to TRBD2 (6 bases). The CDR3 extends over 14 amino acids. CDR1 is SGHAT and CDR2 is FQDESV in the germline V gene (reference sequence). The V end lost 5 bases, the J end lost 4 bases, and 12 bases lay between the germline ends. CDR3 DNA: TGTGCCAGCAGCGTATACGGGACTTACAATGAGCAGTTCTTC. Amino acid sequence: CASSVYGTYNEQFF.